The rows below give T cell receptor beta chains drawn from one sample of a study of T cell changes during pregnancy in multiple sclerosis. Measured with immunoSEQ multiplex PCR; TCRdb has only the in-frame clones, and not every one. Altogether 78,000 or so clones are present, 92% being singletons, with the ten largest covering 1.4%. The material sequenced was peripheral blood, taken before pregnancy. The receptors here all came from a female donor with multiple sclerosis, enrolled in a pregnancy study. Each CDR3 is given with its conserved first and last residue. A D gene is named only where the DNA matches it firmly. Where a row states a size, it is once, few, many or the class of an expanded clone; other rows omit it.

j_call | v_call | d_call | clone_size | cdr3_nt | cdr3_aa
TRBJ2-2 | TRBV7-8 | TRBD1 | few | TGTGCCAGCAGCATACTACAGGGGACCGGGGAGCTGTTTTTT | CASSILQGTGELFF
TRBJ2-7 | TRBV5-5 | NA | NA | TGTGCCAGCAGCTTTCCGGGATCGTACGAGCAGTACTTC | CASSFPGSYEQYF
TRBJ1-3 | TRBV11-2 | NA | NA | TGTGCCAGCAGCCGTTTTGGAAACACCATATATTTT | CASSRFGNTIYF
TRBJ1-1 | TRBV4-2 | NA | NA | TGTGCCAGCAGCCAGCAGCTACGGGAACTGAACACTGAAGCTTTCTTT | CASSQQLRELNTEAFF
TRBJ2-5 | TRBV7-6 | NA | NA | TGTGCCAGCAGCTTAGCGCTTCCGGGGAGGGAGACCCAGTACTTC | CASSLALPGRETQYF
TRBJ1-2 | TRBV7-9 | NA | few | TGTGCCAGCAGCTTAGAAAGGCAGGATGGCTACACCTTC | CASSLERQDGYTF
TRBJ2-6 | TRBV11-2 | TRBD1 | NA | TGTGCCAGCAGCTCACTCCGACAGGGAAAATCGTCCGGGGCCAACGTCCTGACTTTC | CASSSLRQGKSSGANVLTF
TRBJ2-3 | TRBV29-1 | TRBD2 | NA | TGCAGCGTTGGTCTAGCGGCAAGGAATACGCAGTATTTT | CSVGLAARNTQYF
TRBJ1-1 | TRBV7-9 | NA | NA | TGTGCCAGCAGCAAAGAGACAGGCGGGGGGGCTGAAGCTTTCTTT | CASSKETGGGAEAFF
TRBJ1-2 | TRBV19 | NA | NA | TGTGCCAGTAGTAGGGGCAGGGTTTTTGGCTACACCTTC | CASSRGRVFGYTF
TRBJ1-2 | TRBV19 | TRBD1 | NA | TGTGCCAGTAGTCTCCCGACAGGGGCATTCGGCTACACCTTC | CASSLPTGAFGYTF
TRBJ2-7 | TRBV19 | TRBD2 | NA | TGTGCCAGTAGTGAGAAGGGGAGGGCGGAGCAGTACTTC | CASSEKGRAEQYF
TRBJ1-1 | TRBV30 | NA | NA | TGTGCCTGGAGTCAGATAAACAGAGAGACTGAAGCTTTCTTT | CAWSQINRETEAFF
TRBJ2-7 | TRBV10-3 | NA | NA | TGTGCCATCAGTGAATCGGGGGAAGCTTACGAGCAGTACTTC | CAISESGEAYEQYF
TRBJ1-1 | TRBV4-1 | NA | NA | TGCGCCAGCAGCCAAGTCGGGGACACTGAAGCTTTCTTT | CASSQVGDTEAFF
TRBJ1-2 | TRBV19 | NA | NA | TGTGCCAGTAGCCGAGATAGAGGGACTAACTATGGCTACACCTTC | CASSRDRGTNYGYTF
TRBJ2-7 | TRBV15 | NA | NA | TGTGCCACCAGCAGAATGGGTAGGGGTGACTCCGAGCAGTACTTC | CATSRMGRGDSEQYF
TRBJ2-3 | TRBV19 | TRBD2 | NA | TGTGCCAGTAGTCCCCGGGCGGGGGGGCTTGATACGCAGTATTTT | CASSPRAGGLDTQYF
TRBJ2-2 | TRBV4-2 | TRBD2 | NA | TGTGCCAGTCGGGGACTAGCGGGTTCTGGGAACACCGGGGAGCTGTTTTTT | CASRGLAGSGNTGELFF
TRBJ2-7 | TRBV9 | TRBD1 | NA | TGTGCCAGCAGCGCCGGGACAGGGACCCACGAGCAGTACTTC | CASSAGTGTHEQYF
TRBJ1-6 | TRBV2 | NA | NA | TGTGCCAGCAGTCACAGGGTCCCTAATTCACCCCTCCACTTT | CASSHRVPNSPLHF
TRBJ2-7 | TRBV15 | NA | NA | TGTGCCACCAGCAGAGACAGGGGGGCCTACGAGCAGTACTTC | CATSRDRGAYEQYF
TRBJ1-6 | TRBV9 | NA | NA | TGTGCCAGCAGCCCCACCTCTTCGGGAGATTCACCCCTCCACTTT | CASSPTSSGDSPLHF
TRBJ2-3 | TRBV2 | TRBD2 | once | TGTGCCAGCAGGGGACTAGCGCGACCCACAGATACGCAGTATTTT | CASRGLARPTDTQYF
TRBJ1-2 | TRBV27 | TRBD1 | NA | TGTGCCAGCAGACGGACAGGCGAGCTCTATGGCTACACCTTC | CASRRTGELYGYTF
TRBJ2-7 | TRBV7-7 | TRBD1 | NA | TGTGCTAGCAGCTTAGAACAGGGGGGATACGAGCAGTACTTC | CASSLEQGGYEQYF
TRBJ2-5 | TRBV18 | NA | NA | TGTGCCAGCTCACCAACGACAGGACTAGGAGGAGAGACCCAGTACTTC | CASSPTTGLGGETQYF
TRBJ2-5 | TRBV5-6 | TRBD1 | NA | TGTGCCAGCAGCTTGGGGCCGGGGACAGGGGGTGAGGAGACCCAGTACTTC | CASSLGPGTGGEETQYF
TRBJ1-2 | TRBV5-1 | NA | few | TGCGCCAGCAGCTCGGACTATGGCTACACCTTC | CASSSDYGYTF
TRBJ2-1 | TRBV4-1 | TRBD1 | NA | TGCGCCAGCAGCCAAACTGAGGGGGCGTATTCCTACAATGAGCAGTTCTTC | CASSQTEGAYSYNEQFF
TRBJ2-7 | TRBV11-3 | TRBD1 | NA | TGTGCCAGCACCTGCACCGGGACAGGGGGCTACGAGCAGTACTTC | CASTCTGTGGYEQYF
TRBJ1-4 | TRBV9 | NA | NA | TGTGCCAGCAGCGTATGGGATGGAGGGACTAATGAAAAACTGTTTTTT | CASSVWDGGTNEKLFF
TRBJ1-1 | TRBV19 | TRBD1 | NA | TGTGCCACCTTCGACAGGGCTGACACTGAAGCTTTCTTT | CATFDRADTEAFF
TRBJ1-4 | TRBV30 | NA | NA | TGTGCCTGGAGTGTACCGGACAGCCCTAATGAAAAACTGTTTTTT | CAWSVPDSPNEKLFF
TRBJ2-6 | TRBV12-5 | NA | NA | TGTGCTAGTGGTCCACACACGTTCGCGGCTGGGGCCAACGTCCTGACTTTC | CASGPHTFAAGANVLTF
TRBJ1-2 | TRBV18 | TRBD1 | NA | TGTGCCAGCTCACCGTCCCGGACAGGGGGATATGGCTACACCTTC | CASSPSRTGGYGYTF